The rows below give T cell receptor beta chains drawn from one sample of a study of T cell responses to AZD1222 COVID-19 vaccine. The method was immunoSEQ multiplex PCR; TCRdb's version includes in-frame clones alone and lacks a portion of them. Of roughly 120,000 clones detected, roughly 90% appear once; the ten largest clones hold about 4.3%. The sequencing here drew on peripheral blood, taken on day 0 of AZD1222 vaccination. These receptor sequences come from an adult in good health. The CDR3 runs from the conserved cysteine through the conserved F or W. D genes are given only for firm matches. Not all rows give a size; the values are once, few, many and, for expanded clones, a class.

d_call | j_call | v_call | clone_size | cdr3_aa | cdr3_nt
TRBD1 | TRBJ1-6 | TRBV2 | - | CASSEGRGLNSPLHF | TGTGCCAGCAGTGAGGGCAGGGGGCTTAATTCACCCCTCCACTTT
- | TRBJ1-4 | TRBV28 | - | CASSGNEKLFF | TGTGCCAGCAGTGGGAATGAAAAACTGTTTTTT
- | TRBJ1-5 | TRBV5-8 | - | CASSSGTDYREPQHF | TGTGCCAGCAGCTCGGGGACTGACTACAGGGAGCCCCAGCATTTT
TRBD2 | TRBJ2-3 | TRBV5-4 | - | CASSSGGLAGGSDTQYF | TGTGCCAGCAGCTCGGGGGGACTAGCGGGAGGATCAGATACGCAGTATTTT
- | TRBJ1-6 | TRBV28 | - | CASSLSQGPNSPLHF | TGTGCCAGCAGTTTATCGCAGGGTCCCAATTCACCCCTCCACTTT
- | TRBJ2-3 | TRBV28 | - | CASVDLGGPTQYF | TGTGCCAGCGTGGACTTGGGGGGACCTACGCAGTATTTT
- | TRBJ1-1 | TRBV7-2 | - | CASSNALDRSEAFF | TGTGCCAGCAGCAACGCCCTCGACAGGAGTGAAGCTTTCTTT
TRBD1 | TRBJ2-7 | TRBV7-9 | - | CASSLAVTGPRRYEQYF | TGTGCCAGCAGCTTAGCCGTGACAGGGCCCCGCAGATACGAGCAGTACTTC
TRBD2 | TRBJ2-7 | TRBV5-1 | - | CASRPGTREPYEQYF | TGCGCCAGCAGACCTGGGACTAGGGAACCCTACGAGCAGTACTTC
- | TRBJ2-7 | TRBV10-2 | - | CASSLIPLGAYEQYF | TGCGCCAGCAGCTTAATACCCCTAGGCGCGTACGAGCAGTACTTC
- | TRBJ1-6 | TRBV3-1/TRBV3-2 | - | CASSQAGSSYNSPLHF | TGTGCCAGCAGCCAAGCGGGGAGCTCCTATAATTCACCCCTCCACTTT
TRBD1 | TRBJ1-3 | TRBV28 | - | CASSFPGSGGRNTIYF | TGTGCCAGCAGTTTCCCTGGTTCAGGGGGAAGGAACACCATATATTTT
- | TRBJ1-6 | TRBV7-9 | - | CASRQSAGQINSPLHF | TGTGCCAGCAGACAATCGGCCGGACAGATCAATTCACCCCTCCACTTT
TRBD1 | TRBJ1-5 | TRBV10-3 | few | CATQPGQGEKPQHF | TGTGCCACACAACCGGGACAGGGGGAAAAGCCCCAGCATTTT
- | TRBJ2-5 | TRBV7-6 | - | CASSLGTEETQYF | TGTGCCAGCAGCTTAGGGACTGAAGAGACCCAGTACTTC
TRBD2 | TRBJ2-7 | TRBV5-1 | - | CASSSTGTSGHYEQYF | TGCGCCAGCAGCTCCACCGGGACTAGCGGACACTACGAGCAGTACTTC
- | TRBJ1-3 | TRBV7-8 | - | CASSLAQLSMRRHSESGNTIYF | TGTGCCAGCAGCTTAGCGCAACTTAGTATGAGAAGACACTCAGAATCTGGAAACACCATATATTTT
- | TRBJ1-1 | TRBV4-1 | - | CASSQGGGAFF | TGCGCCAGCAGCCAAGGAGGGGGGGCTTTCTTT
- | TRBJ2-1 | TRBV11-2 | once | CASSAGDYGVHNEQFF | TGTGCCAGCAGCGCAGGGGACTATGGGGTTCACAATGAGCAGTTCTTC
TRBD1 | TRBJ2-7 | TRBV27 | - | CASMGQSSYEQYF | TGTGCCAGCATGGGACAGAGCTCCTACGAGCAGTACTTC
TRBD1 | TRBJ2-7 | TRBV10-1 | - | CATRRDRGSYEQYF | TGCGCCACCAGACGGGACAGGGGGTCCTACGAGCAGTACTTC
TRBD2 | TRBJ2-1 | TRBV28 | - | CASSLAGGLYNEQFF | TGTGCCAGCAGTTTAGCGGGAGGCTTGTACAATGAGCAGTTCTTC
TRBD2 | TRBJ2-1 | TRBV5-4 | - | CASSLAVGLAGGNEQFF | TGTGCCAGCAGCTTGGCGGTCGGACTAGCGGGAGGAAATGAGCAGTTCTTC
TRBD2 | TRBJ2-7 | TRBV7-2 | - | CASSSNAGGTYEQYF | TGTGCCAGCAGCTCAAATGCGGGGGGCACCTACGAGCAGTACTTC
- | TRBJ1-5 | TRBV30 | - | CAWSPADRPQQPQHF | TGTGCCTGGAGTCCAGCAGACAGGCCACAGCAGCCCCAGCATTTT
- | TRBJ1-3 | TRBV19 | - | CASSIGGRKGIEESDTIYF | TGTGCCAGTAGTATAGGGGGAAGGAAGGGGATTGAAGAGTCTGACACCATATATTTT
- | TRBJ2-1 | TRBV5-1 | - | CASSSGQQGEQFF | TGCGCCAGCAGCTCAGGACAGCAGGGTGAGCAGTTCTTC
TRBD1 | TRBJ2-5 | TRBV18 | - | CASSLSGTEETQYF | TGTGCCAGCTCACTCTCCGGGACAGAAGAGACCCAGTACTTC
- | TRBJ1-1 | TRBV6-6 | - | CASSIRQSTATEAFF | TGTGCCAGCAGTATCAGGCAGAGTACGGCAACTGAAGCTTTCTTT
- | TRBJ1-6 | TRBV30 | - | CAWSSRDRRNSPLHF | TGTGCCTGGAGCTCCCGGGACCGGAGAAATTCACCCCTCCACTTT
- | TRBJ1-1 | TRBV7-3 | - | CASSTIGAAEAFF | TGTGCCAGTTCCACTATAGGGGCCGCTGAAGCTTTCTTT
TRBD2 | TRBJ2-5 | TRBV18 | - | CASSWGTSGSGPPETQYF | TGTGCCAGCTCATGGGGGACTAGCGGGAGTGGACCACCGGAGACCCAGTACTTC
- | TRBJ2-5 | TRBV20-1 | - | CSGGVKETQYF | TGCAGTGGCGGGGTTAAAGAGACCCAGTACTTC
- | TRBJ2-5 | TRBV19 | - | CASSILAGLETQYF | TGTGCCAGTAGTATACTTGCAGGGTTGGAGACCCAGTACTTC
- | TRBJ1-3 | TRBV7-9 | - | CASSRRVGGNTIYF | TGTGCCAGCAGCCGGAGGGTGGGCGGAAACACCATATATTTT
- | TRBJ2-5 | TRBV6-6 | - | CAIWGQGTQYF | TGTGCCATTTGGGGCCAGGGGACCCAGTACTTC
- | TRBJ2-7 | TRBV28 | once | CASSLPSREQYF | TGTGCCAGCAGTTTACCCTCCAGGGAGCAGTACTTC
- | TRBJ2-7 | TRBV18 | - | CASSPSLGGQQYF | TGTGCCAGCTCACCTTCTCTTGGGGGGCAGCAGTACTTC
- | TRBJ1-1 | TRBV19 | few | CASSIWETEAFF | TGTGCCAGTAGTATCTGGGAAACTGAAGCTTTCTTT
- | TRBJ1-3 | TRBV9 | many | CASSVAYRATGNTIYF | TGTGCCAGCAGCGTAGCTTACAGGGCAACTGGAAACACCATATATTTT
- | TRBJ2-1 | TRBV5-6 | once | CASSFFLGGSYNEQFF | TGTGCCAGCAGCTTTTTTTTGGGGGGATCCTACAATGAGCAGTTCTTC
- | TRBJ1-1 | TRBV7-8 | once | CASSTRQSLEAFF | TGTGCCAGCAGCACCAGACAGTCATTGGAAGCTTTCTTT
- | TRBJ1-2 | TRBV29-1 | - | CSVDEGNYGYTF | TGCAGCGTTGACGAGGGAAACTATGGCTACACCTTC